The 7 T cell receptor beta chains below were found in one sample sequenced in a study of cytomegalovirus exposure and HLA in healthy donors. A multiplex PCR was run with 60 Vbeta primers and 13 Jbeta primers. Measured with immunoSEQ multiplex PCR; TCRdb has only the in-frame clones, and not every one. Counted here are about 110,000 clones, approximately 76% occurring once; the ten biggest clones make up 2% to 3%. Sequenced: PBMCs. The receptor set was obtained from a man between 18 and 35 years old in good health and CMV-seronegative.

V is TRBV13 and J is TRBJ2-3; D is perhaps TRBD1 (5 bases). Germline lookup yields CDR1 PRHDT and CDR2 FYEKMQ (reference sequence). Trimming pared 0 bases from V and 7 bases from J, leaving 14 bases between. CDR3 length: 15 residues. The CDR3 reads CASSLGLGAVNTQYF. The CDR3 DNA sequence: TGTGCCAGCAGCTTAGGCCTAGGGGCCGTGAATACGCAGTATTTT.

This clone was counted a few times. This chain joins TRBV19 and TRBJ2-6; weak D call: TRBD1 (5 bases). Trimming shortened V by 7 bases and J by 3 bases, and 13 bases separated the two germline ends. CDR1 LNHDA and CDR2 SQIVND come from the germline V gene (reference sequence). This CDR3 comprises 15 residues. The CDR3 spells CASKSQGYGANVLTF. CDR3 bases: TGTGCCAGTAAAAGTCAGGGCTATGGGGCCAACGTCCTGACTTTC.

This clone appeared a few times. The rearrangement uses TRBV6-4 and TRBJ2-3; 10 nucleotides align to TRBD1. CDR1 and CDR2 from the germline V gene are MRHNA and SNTAGT. The V and J ends lost 2 bases and 1 base, in that order; junction bases with no gene match: 0. CDR3 length: 15 residues. The chain's CDR3 is CASSDGTGGTDTQYF. Here the CDR3 DNA reads TGTGCCAGCAGTGACGGGACAGGGGGCACAGATACGCAGTATTTT.

The chain employs TRBV19 and TRBJ2-5; tentative D call: TRBD1 (7 bases). The V gene lost 3 bases and the J gene lost 5 bases, with 13 bases spanning the gap. The CDR3 extends over 14 amino acids. Germline V lookup: CDR1 LNHDA, CDR2 SQIVND (reference sequence). CDR3 coding DNA: TGTGCCAGTAGTATTCAGGGGGGCTGGGAGACCCAGTACTTC. This encodes CASSIQGGWETQYF.

The J gene is TRBJ2-5, the V gene TRBV29-1; perhaps TRBD1 as D (5 bases). The germline CDR1 and CDR2 sequences are SQVTM and ANQGSEA. The CDR3 contains 13 residues. Trimming shortened V by 1 base and J by 5 bases, and 11 bases separated the two germline ends. The CDR3: CSVEGTPGETQYF. CDR3 in DNA: TGCAGCGTTGAAGGGACACCTGGGGAGACCCAGTACTTC.

This chain uses TRBV6-6 with TRBJ2-1, with TRBD1 matching 8 bases. The germline CDR1 and CDR2 sequences are MNHNY and SVGAGI (reference sequence). Trimming cost V 6 bases and J 9 bases; bases outside gene matches: 10. The CDR3 contains 14 residues. This CDR3 reads CASSPTGGSSEQFF. The CDR3 DNA sequence: TGTGCCAGCAGCCCAACAGGGGGTTCTAGTGAGCAGTTCTTC.

The chain couples TRBV4-2 to TRBJ2-5; D is possibly TRBD2 (6 bases). The V end was cut by 1 base, the J end by 1 base, with 10 bases between. Germline V gene lookup returns CDR1 LGHNA and CDR2 YNFKEQ. The CDR3 spans 15 residues. CDR3 loop: CASSQAGETQETQYF. CDR3 coding DNA: TGTGCCAGCAGCCAAGCGGGGGAGACCCAAGAGACCCAGTACTTC.